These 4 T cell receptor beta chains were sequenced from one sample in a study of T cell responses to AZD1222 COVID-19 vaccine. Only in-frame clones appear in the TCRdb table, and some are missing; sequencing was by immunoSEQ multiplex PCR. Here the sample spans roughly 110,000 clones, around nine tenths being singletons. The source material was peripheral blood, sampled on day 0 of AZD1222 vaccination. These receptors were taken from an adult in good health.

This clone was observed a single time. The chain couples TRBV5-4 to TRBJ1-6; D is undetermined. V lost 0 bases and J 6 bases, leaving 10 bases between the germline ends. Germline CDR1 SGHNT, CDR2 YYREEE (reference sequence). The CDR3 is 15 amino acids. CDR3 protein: CASSLGGNSNSPLHF. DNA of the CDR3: TGTGCCAGCAGCTTGGGAGGGAATAGTAATTCACCCCTCCACTTT. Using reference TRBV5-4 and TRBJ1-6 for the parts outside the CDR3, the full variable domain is ETGVTQSPTHLIKTRGQQVTLRCSSQSGHNTVSWYQQALGQGPQFIFQYYREEENGRGNFPPRFSGLQFPNYSSELNVNALELDDSALYLCASSLGGNSNSPLHFGNGTRLTVT.

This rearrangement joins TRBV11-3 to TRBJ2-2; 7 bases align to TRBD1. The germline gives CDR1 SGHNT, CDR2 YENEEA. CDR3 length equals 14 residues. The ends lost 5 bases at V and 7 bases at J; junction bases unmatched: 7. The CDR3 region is CASSRGQMGGELFF. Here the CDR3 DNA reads TGTGCCAGCAGCCGGGGACAGATGGGCGGGGAGCTGTTTTTT.

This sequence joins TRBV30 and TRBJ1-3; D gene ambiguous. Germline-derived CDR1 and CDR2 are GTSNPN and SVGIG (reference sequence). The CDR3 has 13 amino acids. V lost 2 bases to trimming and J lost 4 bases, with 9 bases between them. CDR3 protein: CAWSPMLGNTIYF. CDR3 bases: TGTGCCTGGAGTCCGATGCTAGGAAACACCATATATTTT.

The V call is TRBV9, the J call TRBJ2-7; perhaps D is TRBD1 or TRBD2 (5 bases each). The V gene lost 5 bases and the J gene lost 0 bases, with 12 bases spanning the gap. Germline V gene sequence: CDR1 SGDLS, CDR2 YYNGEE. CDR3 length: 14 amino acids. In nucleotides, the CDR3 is TGTGCCAGCAGAGAGACCGGGGCCTCCTACGAGCAGTACTTC. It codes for CASRETGASYEQYF.